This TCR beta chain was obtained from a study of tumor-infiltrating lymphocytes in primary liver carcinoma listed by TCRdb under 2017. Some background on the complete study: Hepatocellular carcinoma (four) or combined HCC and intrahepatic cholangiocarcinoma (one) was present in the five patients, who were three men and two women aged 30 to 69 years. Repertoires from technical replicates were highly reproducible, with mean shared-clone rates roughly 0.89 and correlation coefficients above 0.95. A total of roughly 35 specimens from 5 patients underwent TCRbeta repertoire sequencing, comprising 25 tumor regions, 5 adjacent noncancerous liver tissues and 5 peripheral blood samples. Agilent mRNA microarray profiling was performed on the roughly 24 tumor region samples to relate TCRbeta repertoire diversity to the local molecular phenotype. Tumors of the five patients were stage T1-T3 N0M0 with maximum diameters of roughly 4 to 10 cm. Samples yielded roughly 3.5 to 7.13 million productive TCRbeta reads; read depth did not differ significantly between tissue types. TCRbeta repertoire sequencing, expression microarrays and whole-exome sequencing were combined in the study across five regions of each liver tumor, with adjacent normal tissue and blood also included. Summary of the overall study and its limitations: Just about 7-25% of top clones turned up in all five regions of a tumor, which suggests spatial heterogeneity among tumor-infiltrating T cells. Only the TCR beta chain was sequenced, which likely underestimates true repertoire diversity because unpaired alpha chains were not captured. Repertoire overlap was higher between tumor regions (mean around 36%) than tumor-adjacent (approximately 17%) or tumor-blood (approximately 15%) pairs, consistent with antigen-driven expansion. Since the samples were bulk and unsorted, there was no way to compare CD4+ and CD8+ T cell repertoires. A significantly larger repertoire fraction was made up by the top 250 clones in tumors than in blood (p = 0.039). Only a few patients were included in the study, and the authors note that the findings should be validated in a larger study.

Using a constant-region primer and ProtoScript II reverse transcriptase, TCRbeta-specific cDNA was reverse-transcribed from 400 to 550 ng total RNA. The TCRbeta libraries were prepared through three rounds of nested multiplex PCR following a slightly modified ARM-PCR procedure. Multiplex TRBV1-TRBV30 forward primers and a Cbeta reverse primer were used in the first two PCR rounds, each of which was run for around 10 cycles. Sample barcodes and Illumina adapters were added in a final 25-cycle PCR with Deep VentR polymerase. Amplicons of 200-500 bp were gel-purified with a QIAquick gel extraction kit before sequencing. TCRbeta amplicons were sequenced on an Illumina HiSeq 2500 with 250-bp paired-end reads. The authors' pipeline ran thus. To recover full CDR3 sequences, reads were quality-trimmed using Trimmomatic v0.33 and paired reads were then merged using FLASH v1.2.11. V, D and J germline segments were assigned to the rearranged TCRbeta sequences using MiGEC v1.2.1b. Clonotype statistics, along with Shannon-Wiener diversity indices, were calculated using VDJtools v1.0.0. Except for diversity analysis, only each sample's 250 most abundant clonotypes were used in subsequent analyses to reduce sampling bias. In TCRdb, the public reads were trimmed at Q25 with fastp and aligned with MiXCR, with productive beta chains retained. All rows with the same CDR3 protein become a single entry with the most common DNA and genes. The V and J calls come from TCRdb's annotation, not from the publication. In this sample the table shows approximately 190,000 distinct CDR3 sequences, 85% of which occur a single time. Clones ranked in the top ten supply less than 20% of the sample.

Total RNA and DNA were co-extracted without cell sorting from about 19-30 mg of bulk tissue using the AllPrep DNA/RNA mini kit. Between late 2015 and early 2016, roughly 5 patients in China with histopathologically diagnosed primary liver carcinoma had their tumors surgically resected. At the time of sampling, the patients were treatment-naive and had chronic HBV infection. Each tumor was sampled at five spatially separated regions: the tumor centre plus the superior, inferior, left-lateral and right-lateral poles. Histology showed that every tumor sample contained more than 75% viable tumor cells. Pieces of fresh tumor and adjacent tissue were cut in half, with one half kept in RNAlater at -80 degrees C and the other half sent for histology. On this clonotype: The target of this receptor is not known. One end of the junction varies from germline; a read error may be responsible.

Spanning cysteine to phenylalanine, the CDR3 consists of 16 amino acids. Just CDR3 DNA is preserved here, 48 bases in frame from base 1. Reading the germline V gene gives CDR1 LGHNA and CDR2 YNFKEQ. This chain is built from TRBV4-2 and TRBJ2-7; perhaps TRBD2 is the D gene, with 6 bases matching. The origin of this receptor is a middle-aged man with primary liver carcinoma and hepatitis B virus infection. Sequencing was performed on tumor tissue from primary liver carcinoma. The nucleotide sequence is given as TGTGCCAGCAGCCAAGATAGGGCTAGCGCGTACTACGAGCAGTATTTC. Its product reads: CASSQDRASAYYEQYF.